What follows are 28 T cell receptor beta chains derived from one specimen sequenced in a study of metastatic and nonmetastatic thyroid tumors. Until they underwent thyroid surgery, no patient had received any treatment. TCRdb re-analyzed the PCR reads through MiXCR. The top ten hold around 20% of the sample, which has some 40,000 clones, around a fifth seen once. The sequencing sample was made of blood. These receptors were taken from a female donor with papillary thyroid cancer or a benign thyroid nodule (not recorded which). Some clones in this sample may be carry-over from other donors' samples.

This clone was recorded a few times. J is TRBJ1-1 and V is TRBV20-1; no clear D gene. Germline loops: CDR1 DFQATT, CDR2 SNEGSKA (reference sequence). The CDR3 is made up of 12 amino acids. Trimming pared 0 bases from V and 4 bases from J, leaving 6 bases between. The CDR3, as DNA: TGCAGTGCTAGAGAGTGGGGCACTGAAGCTTTCTTT. Translating gives CSAREWGTEAFF.

At least ten counts were recorded for this clone. A read error is possible here, since a much larger clone lies one base away. The chain has TRBV7-9 and TRBJ2-1; 9 nucleotides match TRBD1. CDR1 SEHNR and CDR2 FQNEAQ come from the germline V gene (reference sequence). V trimming: 7 bases; J trimming: 9 bases; junction bases outside the gene matches: 4. The CDR3 spans 12 residues. Written as DNA, the CDR3 is TGTGCCAGCACCGGACAGGGGAGTGAGCAGTTCTTC. It codes for CASTGQGSEQFF.

This clone was seen repeatedly, ten times or more. The chain has TRBV27 and TRBJ2-3, with D maybe TRBD1 (6 bases). This CDR3 region has 14 residues. Trimming shortened V by 6 bases and J by 5 bases, and 15 bases separated the two germline ends. From germline, CDR1 is MNHEY and CDR2 SMNVEV (reference sequence). Here the CDR3 reads CASSITGTRDTQYF. The CDR3 DNA sequence: TGTGCCAGCAGCATAACAGGGACGAGAGATACGCAGTATTTT.

The sample holds many counts of this clone. A junction end diverges from the germline sequence, so it may reflect a read error. Other DNA sequences in the sample encode the same CDR3. The chain has TRBV6-1 and TRBJ1-3; no definite D call. The length of the CDR3 is 14 residues. Germline CDR1 is MNHNS and CDR2 is SASEGT. The CDR3 sequence: CASSDRAGRNTIYF. The DNA of the CDR3 is TGCGCCAGCAGTGACCGCGCAGGAAGAAACACCATATATTTT.

Ten or more counts support this clone. CDR3 loop: CASSIGMGSYEQYF. As DNA, the CDR3 is TGTGCCAGTAGTATAGGGATGGGCTCCTACGAGCAGTACTTC. The chain employs TRBV19 and TRBJ2-7; no clear D. In germline, CDR1 is LNHDA, CDR2 SQIVND (reference sequence). The CDR3 is made up of 14 amino acids. Trimming removed 1 base at V and 0 bases at J, with 7 bases between.

As concerns this clone: A much larger clone sits a single nucleotide away, making a read error possible. The genes are TRBV11-1 and TRBJ2-5, with TRBD2 matching 13 bases. Germline values: CDR1 SGHAT, CDR2 FQDESV (reference sequence). The CDR3 totals 17 residues. This CDR3 is CACSEGLAGEVGETQYF. In DNA, the CDR3 is TGTGCCTGCAGCGAAGGACTAGCGGGAGAAGTTGGGGAGACCCAGTACTTC. The full variable domain, completed using reference TRBV11-1 and TRBJ2-5, is EAEVAQSPRYKITEKSQAVAFWCDPISGHATLYWYRQILGQGPELLVQFQDESVVDDSQLPKDRFSAERLKGVDSTLKIQPAELGDSAMYLCACSEGLAGEVGETQYFGPGTRLLVL.

The table lists this clone with many counts. This chain links TRBV25-1 with TRBJ1-2, with D possibly TRBD1 on 6 matching bases. The CDR3 runs 13 residues. Trimming took off 1 base at V and 8 bases at J, with 11 bases between the two ends. The V gene's germline CDR1 is MGHDK and CDR2 SYGVNS. CDR3 loop: CASSELGGNGYTF. The CDR3 DNA follows: TGTGCCAGCAGTGAATTAGGGGGGAACGGCTACACCTTC.

The V gene is TRBV30, the J gene TRBJ1-4, with TRBD1 matching 8 bases. The CDR3 runs 15 residues. Germline loops: CDR1 GTSNPN, CDR2 SVGIG (reference sequence). The J segment lost 7 bases and the V segment lost 3 bases, leaving 10 bases of the junction unmatched. In DNA, the CDR3 is TGTGCCTGGAGGGCAGGGGGCAGTCAGAGTGAAAAACTGTTTTTT. This codes for CAWRAGGSQSEKLFF.

Judged by abundance, this clone is medium-sized. The V call is TRBV28, the J call TRBJ2-7; D gene ambiguous. The V and J ends lost 7 bases and 2 bases respectively, with 12 bases between them. This CDR3 is built from 13 residues. Germline values: CDR1 MDHEN, CDR2 SYDVKM. CDR3 in amino acids: CASIGQLTYEQYF. In DNA form, the CDR3 reads TGTGCCAGCATAGGTCAACTCACCTACGAGCAGTACTTC.

At least ten counts were recorded for this clone. A much larger clonotype is one base distant, so this may be a read error. The rearrangement joins TRBV19 to TRBJ1-5; the D gene is possibly TRBD1 (5 bases). Trimming left V 6 bases short and J 5 bases short, with 11 bases between. CDR3 size: 13 residues. Germline V gene data show CDR1 as LNHDA and CDR2 as SQIVND (reference sequence). CDR3 nucleotides: TGTGCCAGTAGCCAGGGTGCTTATCAGCCCCAGCATTTT. Protein: CASSQGAYQPQHF. The full variable domain, in which reference TRBV19 and TRBJ1-5 provide the parts outside the CDR3, is DGGITQSPKYLFRKEGQNVTLSCEQNLNHDAMYWYRQDPGQGLRLIYYSQIVNDFQKGDIAEGYSVSREKKESFPLTVTSAQKNPTAFYLCASSQGAYQPQHFGDGTRLSIL.

Comment on this clone: A much larger clone is a single base away; this may be a read error. CDR3 sequence (DNA): TGCGCCAGCAGCCAAGATTATCCAGCGGATGCCCATGAGCAGTTCTTC. Residues: CASSQDYPADAHEQFF. V and J are TRBV4-1 and TRBJ2-1; possibly TRBD2 for D (5 bases). The CDR3 has 16 amino acids. V lost 0 bases and J 8 bases, leaving 17 bases between the germline ends. CDR1 and CDR2 from the germline V gene are MGHRA and YSYEKL.

The chain uses TRBV20-1 and TRBJ2-2; TRBD1 might be the D (8 bases). V lost 6 bases and J lost 2, with 16 bases in between. Germline V gene sequence: CDR1 DFQATT, CDR2 SNEGSKA (reference sequence). The CDR3 is made up of 15 amino acids. For the CDR3, the DNA is TGCAGTGCGACTAGCCAGGGGGCAAACACCGGGGAGCTGTTTTTT. Translation gives CSATSQGANTGELFF.

The gene calls are TRBV2 and TRBJ2-1; D is possibly TRBD1 or TRBD2 (5 bases each). This CDR3 has 14 residues. Germline CDR1 SNHLY, CDR2 FYNNEI. V dropped 6 bases and J dropped 9 bases, with 18 bases sitting between them. Written as DNA, the CDR3 is TGTGCCAGCAGCCGTCTTTTGGCAGGGACTGAGCAGTTCTTC. Its translation is CASSRLLAGTEQFF.

This clone has a handful of counts. The chain joins TRBV28 to TRBJ1-1; D gene ambiguous. Germline V gene data show CDR1 as MDHEN and CDR2 as SYDVKM. Trimming left V 1 base short and J 6 bases short, with 9 bases between. There are 13 residues in the CDR3. The CDR3 region has the DNA TGTGCCAGCAGTTTATATTCGGGAGCTGAAGCTTTCTTT. Translated: CASSLYSGAEAFF.

This clone has only a few counts. Compared with germline, one end of the junction differs, possibly owing to a read error. The same CDR3 also results from other DNA sequences found in this sample. The V and J genes are TRBV27 and TRBJ1-6; 10 positions match TRBD1. CDR1 MNHEY and CDR2 SMNVEV come from the germline V gene (reference sequence). The CDR3 has 15 amino acids. In nucleotides, the CDR3 is TGTGCCAGCAGTACATCGGGACAGGGGAGTCCACCCCTACACTTT. Translation: CASSTSGQGSPPLHF.

In its sample, this clone was seen a few times. V gene TRBV15 combines with J gene TRBJ2-5, with 7 bases aligning to TRBD1. The germline V gene encodes CDR1 LNHNV and CDR2 YYDKDF (reference sequence). This CDR3 comprises 14 residues. Losses at the gene ends were 4 bases for V and 3 bases for J; bases not matched to a gene: 5. CDR3 nucleotide sequence: TGTGCCACCAGCACCAGACAGGGAAAAGAGACCCAGTACTTC. Its translation: CATSTRQGKETQYF.

This clone was picked up a small number of times. The CDR3 DNA sequence: TGTGCCAGCAGTGGAGGGGTACAGGGTCGTTTCCACACCGGGGAGCTGTTTTTT. Translating gives CASSGGVQGRFHTGELFF. The rearrangement joins TRBV6-4 to TRBJ2-2, with D tentatively TRBD1 (6 bases). With 4 bases removed from V and 3 bases from J, the gap between germline ends came to 21 bases. CDR3 length: 18 amino acids. CDR1 and CDR2 from the germline V gene are MRHNA and SNTAGT.

Turning to this clone: The CDR3 does not close with the conserved phenylalanine or tryptophan, likely indicating a read error. This chain connects TRBV20-1 to TRBJ1-4; D perhaps matches TRBD1 (5 bases). The length of the CDR3 is 15 residues. The V gene's germline CDR1 is DFQATT and CDR2 SNEGSKA (reference sequence). Trimming pared 0 bases from V and 4 bases from J, leaving 12 bases between. The CDR3 here is CSARDVRGNNEKLFL. CDR3 DNA sequence: TGCAGTGCTAGAGATGTACGGGGCAATAATGAAAAACTGTTTCTT.

In its sample, this clone was seen a few times. The chain uses TRBV6-1 and TRBJ2-3, with a weak D call TRBD2 (5 bases). V was shortened by 7 bases and J by 2 bases, with 13 bases between the two germline ends. The CDR3 is 14 amino acids. Germline CDR1 and CDR2: MNHNS and SASEGT. The chain's CDR3 is CASIFSGITDTQYF. CDR3 coding DNA: TGTGCCAGCATATTTTCCGGGATCACAGATACGCAGTATTTT.

The genes are TRBV11-2 and TRBJ2-2; 10 bases match TRBD1. The CDR3 sequence is 19 residues long. Germline-derived CDR1 and CDR2 are SGHAT and FQNNGV. Trimming removed 4 bases from V and 0 bases from J; junction bases left unmatched: 11. The CDR3 is CASSSRGDRGGTNTGELFF. The CDR3 region has the DNA TGTGCCAGCAGCTCGAGAGGGGACAGGGGAGGCACGAACACCGGGGAGCTGTTTTTT.

This clone appeared many times. A read error is possible here, since a much larger clone lies one base away. The sample contains more than one DNA sequence encoding this CDR3. The chain employs TRBV28 and TRBJ2-1; tentatively, D is TRBD2 (5 bases). The germline gives CDR1 MDHEN, CDR2 SYDVKM. With 5 bases removed from V and 8 bases from J, the gap between germline ends came to 19 bases. The CDR3 contains 15 residues. The CDR3, as DNA: TGTGCCAGCAGTCCGGACTCAGTAACAATCGATGAGCAGTTCTTC. Translation gives CASSPDSVTIDEQFF.

With respect to this clone: This sequence may be a read error, since a much larger clone differs from it by one base. The chain couples TRBV15 to TRBJ1-5, with TRBD1 as a possible D gene (5 bases). Germline V gene lookup returns CDR1 LNHNV and CDR2 YYDKDF (reference sequence). V dropped 6 bases and J dropped 6 bases, with 12 bases sitting between them. The CDR3 is 13 residues long. In nucleotides, the CDR3 is TGTGCCACCAGAAGTGGGACCGGTCAGCCCCAGCATTTT. As protein: CATRSGTGQPQHF.

This clone appeared a few times. The chain combines TRBV29-1 with TRBJ1-2, with D perhaps matching TRBD1 (6 bases). V lost 8 bases and J lost 10, with 17 bases in between. The CDR3 is made up of 11 amino acids. CDR1 and CDR2 from the germline V gene are SQVTM and ANQGSEA. The CDR3 loop reads CSLRSGEVYTF. The CDR3 DNA reads as TGCAGCCTTCGTTCAGGGGAGGTCTACACCTTC. Complete variable domain (other parts from reference TRBV29-1 and TRBJ1-2): SAVISQKPSRDICQRGTSLTIQCQVDSQVTMMFWYRQQPGQSLTLIATANQGSEATYESGFVIDKFPISRPNLTFSTLTVSNMSPEDSSIYLCSLRSGEVYTFGSGTRLTVV.

The chain is built from TRBV28 and TRBJ1-1; a possible D gene is TRBD1 (5 bases). V was shortened by 6 bases and J by 4 bases, with 18 bases between the two germline ends. Germline V lookup: CDR1 MDHEN, CDR2 SYDVKM. CDR3 size: 15 residues. CDR3 protein: CASRQGTARSTEAFF. CDR3 in DNA: TGTGCCAGCAGGCAGGGCACTGCCAGGAGCACTGAAGCTTTCTTT. Full variable domain (missing parts from reference TRBV28 and TRBJ1-1): DVKVTQSSRYLVKRTGEKVFLECVQDMDHENMFWYRQDPGLGLRLIYFSYDVKMKEKGDIPEGYSVSREKKERFSLILESASTNQTSMYLCASRQGTARSTEAFFGQGTRLTVV.

This clone has more than one count but fewer than ten. The rearrangement joins TRBV6-2 or TRBV6-3 to TRBJ2-1; 9 bases map to TRBD2. Trimming removed 3 bases from V and 6 bases from J; junction bases left unmatched: 6. The V gene's germline CDR1 is MNHEY and CDR2 SVGEGT. CDR3 length: 15 amino acids. Here the CDR3 reads CASSYSGSDRNEQFF. In DNA, the CDR3 is TGTGCCAGCAGTTATAGCGGGAGCGATCGCAATGAGCAGTTCTTC.

The table lists this clone with many counts. The rearrangement links TRBV19 to TRBJ2-1; D possibly uses TRBD1 or TRBD2 (6 bases each). V was cut by 2 bases and J by 9 bases, with 14 bases left in between. The CDR3 sequence is 14 residues long. Germline loops: CDR1 LNHDA, CDR2 SQIVND (reference sequence). The DNA of the CDR3 is TGTGCCAGTAGTATAACGGGGGCAGGGTTTGAGCAGTTCTTC. As protein: CASSITGAGFEQFF.

Details on this clone: This may come from a read error, since a much larger clone is one base off. The V gene is TRBV18, the J gene TRBJ1-1, with TRBD1 matching over 11 bases. The CDR3 length is 15 residues. The germline gives CDR1 KGHSH, CDR2 LQKENI. The CDR3 coding sequence is TGTGCCAGCTCACCGGTCAGGACAGGGGGCACTGAATCTTTCTTT. Its translation: CASSPVRTGGTESFF.

This clone was seen ten or more times. The sample contains more than one DNA sequence encoding this CDR3. The chain is built from TRBV19 and TRBJ1-1, with D hard to call. The CDR3 spans 13 residues. Germline CDR1 LNHDA, CDR2 SQIVND (reference sequence). Trimming cost V 5 bases and J 0 bases, with 7 bases left between them. Here the CDR3 reads CASSEHMNTEAFF. Written as DNA, the CDR3 is TGTGCCAGTAGTGAACACATGAACACTGAAGCTTTCTTT. Full variable domain (outside the CDR3, taken from reference TRBV19 and TRBJ1-1): DGGITQSPKYLFRKEGQNVTLSCEQNLNHDAMYWYRQDPGQGLRLIYYSQIVNDFQKGDIAEGYSVSREKKESFPLTVTSAQKNPTAFYLCASSEHMNTEAFFGQGTRLTVV.